A single sample gave rise to the 19 T cell receptor beta chains below, sequenced in a study of shared clonotypes between healthy human individuals. Profiling relied on immunoSEQ multiplex PCR, and the TCRdb table lists in-frame clones only, not all of them. This sample has 2,100,000 or so clones, with under 97% found just once. The sequenced sample was naive CD4+ T cells sorted from blood. Sample subset: CD45RA+ positively selected. These receptors were obtained from a man aged 18 to 30 in good health.

The chain employs TRBV10-1 and TRBJ2-3; D possibly corresponds to TRBD1 (5 bases). Trimming removed 2 bases from V and 5 bases from J, with 11 bases in between. This CDR3 contains 14 residues. Germline CDR1 is WNHNN and CDR2 is SYGVQD (reference sequence). CDR3 DNA: TGCGCCAGCAGTGAGGGGCTGGGGCAAGATACGCAGTATTTT. This translates into CASSEGLGQDTQYF.

The chain employs TRBV4-2 and TRBJ2-1, with 11 bases identical to TRBD2. V lost 5 bases to trimming and J lost 3 bases; unmatched junction nucleotides: 6. Per germline, CDR1 LGHNA and CDR2 YNFKEQ. The CDR3 is 16 amino acids. CDR3 bases: TGTGCCAGCAGCGTAACCGGGACTAGCGGCTACAATGAGCAGTTCTTC. Encoded protein: CASSVTGTSGYNEQFF.

DNA of the CDR3: TGTGCCAGCAGTCCCTCTGGGGCCAACGTCCTGACTTTC. It encodes CASSPSGANVLTF. The chain links TRBV27 to TRBJ2-6; D ambiguous. Germline V gene sequence: CDR1 MNHEY, CDR2 SMNVEV (reference sequence). This CDR3 has 13 residues. Trimming cost V 5 bases and J 0 bases, with 2 bases left between them.

This chain connects TRBV11-2 to TRBJ2-1, with unresolved D. From germline, CDR1 is SGHAT and CDR2 FQNNGV. The germline V and J ends were trimmed by 5 bases and 5 bases, with 13 bases remaining between them. The CDR3 has 14 residues. CDR3 nucleotide sequence: TGTGCCAGCAGCCCCATTGACTGGAACAATGAGCAGTTCTTC. It codes for CASSPIDWNNEQFF.

This clone came up once. The chain recombines TRBV10-3 with TRBJ2-2, with D unresolved. Trimming stripped 2 bases from V and 6 bases from J, with 10 bases between. Germline V gene data show CDR1 as ENHRY and CDR2 as SYGVKD. The CDR3 contains 14 residues. CDR3 nucleotides: TGTGCCATCAGTGAGAGGACGGCCGCCGGGGAGCTGTTTTTT. Amino acid sequence: CAISERTAAGELFF.

The V and J genes are TRBV4-3 and TRBJ2-7; TRBD1 matches 8 bases. This CDR3 is built from 16 residues. The V gene end was trimmed by 2 bases and the J gene end by 2 bases; junction bases not matched to a gene: 8. Germline V lookup: CDR1 LGHNA, CDR2 YSLEER. The CDR3 sequence: CASSQKGGQGPYEQYF. The CDR3 DNA reads as TGCGCCAGCAGCCAAAAGGGAGGACAGGGCCCCTACGAGCAGTACTTC.

The chain recombines TRBV6-5 with TRBJ1-5; 11 bases agree with TRBD1. This CDR3 contains 14 residues. V lost 0 bases and J lost 8; bases outside the gene matches: 0. CDR1 MNHEY and CDR2 SVGAGI come from the germline V gene. CDR3 coding DNA: TGTGCCAGCAGTTACTCGGGACAGGGGGAGCCCCAGCATTTT. Translating gives CASSYSGQGEPQHF.

This rearrangement joins TRBV28 to TRBJ1-4; D is uncertain. V lost 2 bases and J lost 11, with 12 bases in between. CDR1 MDHEN and CDR2 SYDVKM come from the germline V gene. The CDR3 loop spans 13 amino acids. CDR3: CASSLGVMGKLFF. CDR3 sequence (DNA): TGTGCCAGCAGTTTAGGGGTAATGGGGAAACTGTTTTTT.

This clone was found once. The V gene is TRBV7-9, the J gene TRBJ2-7; tentative D call: TRBD2 (5 bases). Trimming left V 5 bases short and J 2 bases short, with 16 bases between. The V gene's germline CDR1 is SEHNR and CDR2 FQNEAQ (reference sequence). The CDR3 loop spans 15 amino acids. CDR3 coding DNA: TGTGCCAGCAGCCGAACAACCGGGATCCCCTACGAGCAGTACTTC. Translation: CASSRTTGIPYEQYF.

Concerning this clone itself: This sample includes further DNA sequences coding for the same CDR3. The rearrangement links TRBV20-1 to TRBJ2-5; tentative D call: TRBD1 (5 bases). Germline loops: CDR1 DFQATT, CDR2 SNEGSKA (reference sequence). This CDR3 is 11 amino acids long. The ends were cut back, 6 bases at V and 1 base at J, with 6 bases in the middle. CDR3 residues: CSARAQETQYF. CDR3 nucleotide sequence: TGCAGTGCCAGGGCCCAAGAGACCCAGTACTTC.

The chain joins TRBV6-4 to TRBJ2-2; 8 bases align to TRBD1. Germline assignment: CDR1 MRHNA and CDR2 SNTAGT. The CDR3 totals 16 residues. Trimming cost V 2 bases and J 4 bases; bases outside gene matches: 6. This CDR3 reads CASSDRQGMSTGELFF. CDR3 coding DNA: TGTGCCAGCAGTGACCGACAGGGGATGAGCACCGGGGAGCTGTTTTTT.

The CDR3: CAIRLGPNTEAFF. CDR3 sequence (DNA): TGTGCCATCAGACTGGGCCCGAACACTGAAGCTTTCTTT. The chain combines TRBV10-3 with TRBJ1-1, with D uncertain. The CDR3 length is 13 residues. Per germline, CDR1 ENHRY and CDR2 SYGVKD. Deletions cut 6 bases from V and 1 base from J, with 9 bases between.

This clone was detected only once. V usage is TRBV7-3 and J usage is TRBJ2-3, with 8 bases matching TRBD2. Unmatched junction bases numbered 12, after V lost 4 bases and J lost 3 bases. Germline V gene data show CDR1 as SGHTA and CDR2 as FQGTGA. This CDR3 spans 17 amino acids. Here the CDR3 reads CASSSQGTRGLTDTQYF. The DNA of the CDR3 is TGTGCCAGCAGCTCGCAAGGGACTAGAGGGTTAACAGATACGCAGTATTTT.

The CDR3 reads CATSTPGLGGGQPQHF. CDR3 bases: TGTGCCACCAGCACCCCCGGGTTAGGGGGCGGTCAGCCCCAGCATTTT. J is TRBJ1-5 and V is TRBV15; the match to TRBD1 covers 7 bases. The CDR3 spans 16 residues. Germline V gives CDR1 LNHNV, CDR2 YYDKDF (reference sequence). Trimming removed 4 bases from V and 6 bases from J; junction bases left unmatched: 12.

The V call is TRBV6-6, the J call TRBJ2-7, with D unresolved. The V gene's germline CDR1 is MNHNY and CDR2 SVGAGI (reference sequence). The ends were cut back, 5 bases at V and 4 bases at J, with 15 bases in the middle. CDR3 size: 14 residues. The CDR3 region has the DNA TGTGCCAGCAGTCCCGCGTGGAGTTTGTACGAGCAGTACTTC. Encoded protein: CASSPAWSLYEQYF.

The V call is TRBV7-9, the J call TRBJ1-1, with 8 bases identical to TRBD1. Trimming at V came to 2 bases and at J to 4 bases, leaving 6 bases not matched to a gene. The CDR3 totals 15 residues. Germline assignment: CDR1 SEHNR and CDR2 FQNEAQ (reference sequence). CDR3 protein: CASSLQGAQSTEAFF. As DNA, the CDR3 is TGTGCCAGCAGCTTACAGGGGGCGCAGAGCACTGAAGCTTTCTTT.

The V and J genes are TRBV6-5 and TRBJ1-5, with D maybe TRBD1 (5 bases). Between the trimmed V and J ends, which lost 0 bases and 3 bases, there was a span of 12 bases. The CDR3 length is 16 residues. The germline gives CDR1 MNHEY, CDR2 SVGAGI. CDR3 region: CASSYSGVRDNQPQHF. CDR3 nucleotides: TGTGCCAGCAGTTACTCAGGGGTTCGTGACAATCAGCCCCAGCATTTT.

The table lists this clone with a count of one. This chain connects TRBV13 to TRBJ2-7; D remains ambiguous. V shed 2 bases and J shed 6 bases, with 8 bases lying between them. The germline CDR1 and CDR2 sequences are PRHDT and FYEKMQ (reference sequence). CDR3 length: 12 residues. The chain's CDR3 is CASSLYYGEQYF. The CDR3 DNA is TGTGCCAGCAGCTTATATTACGGCGAGCAGTACTTC.

The chain is built from TRBV10-3 and TRBJ2-1; D tentatively fits TRBD1 or TRBD2 (5 bases each). Trimming cost V 11 bases and J 4 bases, with 9 bases left between them. The CDR3 is 11 residues long. Germline V gene sequence: CDR1 ENHRY, CDR2 SYGVKD. CDR3 sequence: CAVGRYNEQFF. The CDR3 coding sequence is TGTGCCGTGGGACGTTACAATGAGCAGTTCTTC.